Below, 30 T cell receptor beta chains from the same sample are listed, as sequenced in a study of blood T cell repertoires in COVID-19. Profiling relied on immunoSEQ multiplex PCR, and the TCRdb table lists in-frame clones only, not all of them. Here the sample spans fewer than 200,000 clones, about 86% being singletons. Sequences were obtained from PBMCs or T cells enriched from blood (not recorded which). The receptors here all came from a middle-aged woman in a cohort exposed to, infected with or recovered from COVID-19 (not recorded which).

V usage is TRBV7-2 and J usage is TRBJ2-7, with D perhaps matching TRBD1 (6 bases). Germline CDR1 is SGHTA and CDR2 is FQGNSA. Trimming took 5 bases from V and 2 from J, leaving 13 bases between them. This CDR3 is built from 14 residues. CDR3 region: CASSIPGDPYEQYF. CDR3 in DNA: TGTGCCAGCAGCATACCAGGGGACCCCTACGAGCAGTACTTC.

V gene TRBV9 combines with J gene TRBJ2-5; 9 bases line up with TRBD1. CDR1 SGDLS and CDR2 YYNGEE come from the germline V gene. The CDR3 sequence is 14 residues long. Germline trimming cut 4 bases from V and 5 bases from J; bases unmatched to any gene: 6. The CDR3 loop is CASSTGGRGETQYF. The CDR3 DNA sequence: TGTGCCAGCAGCACAGGGGGCAGGGGTGAGACCCAGTACTTC.

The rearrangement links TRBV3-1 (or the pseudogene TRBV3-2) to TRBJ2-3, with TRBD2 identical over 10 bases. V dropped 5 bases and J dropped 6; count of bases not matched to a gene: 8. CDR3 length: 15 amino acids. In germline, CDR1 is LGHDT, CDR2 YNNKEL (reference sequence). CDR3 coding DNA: TGTGCCAGCAGCTCTAGCGGGAGAGGGAGGGATACGCAGTATTTT. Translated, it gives CASSSSGRGRDTQYF.

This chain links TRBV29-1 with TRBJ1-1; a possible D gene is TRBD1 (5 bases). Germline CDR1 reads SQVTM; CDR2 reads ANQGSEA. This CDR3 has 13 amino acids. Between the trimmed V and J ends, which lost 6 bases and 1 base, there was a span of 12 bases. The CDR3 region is CSVRSGGNTEAFF. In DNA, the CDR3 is TGCAGCGTCCGGTCCGGGGGGAACACTGAAGCTTTCTTT.

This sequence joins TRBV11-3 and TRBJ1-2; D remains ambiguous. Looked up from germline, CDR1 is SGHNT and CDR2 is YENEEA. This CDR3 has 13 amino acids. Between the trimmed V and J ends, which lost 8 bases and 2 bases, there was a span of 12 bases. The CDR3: CASGPFGNYGYTF. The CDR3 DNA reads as TGTGCCAGCGGCCCCTTTGGCAACTATGGCTACACCTTC.

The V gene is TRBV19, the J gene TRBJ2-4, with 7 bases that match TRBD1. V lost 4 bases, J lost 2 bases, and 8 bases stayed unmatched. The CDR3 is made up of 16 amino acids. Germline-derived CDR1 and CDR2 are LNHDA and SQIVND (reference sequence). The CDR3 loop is CASSNSGGMSKNIQYF. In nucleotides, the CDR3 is TGTGCCAGTAGTAATTCAGGGGGTATGTCCAAAAACATTCAGTACTTC.

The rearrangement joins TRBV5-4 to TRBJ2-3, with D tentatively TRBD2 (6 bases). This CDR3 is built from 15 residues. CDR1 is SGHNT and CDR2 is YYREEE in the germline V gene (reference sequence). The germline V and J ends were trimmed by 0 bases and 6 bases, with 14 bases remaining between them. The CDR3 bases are TGTGCCAGCAGCTTGGCGGGACTCCGGAGTGATACGCAGTATTTT. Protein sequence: CASSLAGLRSDTQYF.

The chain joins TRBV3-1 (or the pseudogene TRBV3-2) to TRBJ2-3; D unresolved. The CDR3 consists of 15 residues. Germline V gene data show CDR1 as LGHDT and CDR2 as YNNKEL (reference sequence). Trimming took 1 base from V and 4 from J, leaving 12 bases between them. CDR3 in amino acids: CASSQVGGTADTQYF. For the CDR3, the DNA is TGTGCCAGCAGCCAAGTCGGCGGTACGGCAGATACGCAGTATTTT.

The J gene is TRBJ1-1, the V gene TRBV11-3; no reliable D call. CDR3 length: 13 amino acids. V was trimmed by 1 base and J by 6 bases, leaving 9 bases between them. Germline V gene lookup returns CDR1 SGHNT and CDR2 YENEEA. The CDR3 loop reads CASSLATGSEAFF. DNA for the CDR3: TGTGCCAGCAGCTTAGCTACGGGTTCTGAAGCTTTCTTT.

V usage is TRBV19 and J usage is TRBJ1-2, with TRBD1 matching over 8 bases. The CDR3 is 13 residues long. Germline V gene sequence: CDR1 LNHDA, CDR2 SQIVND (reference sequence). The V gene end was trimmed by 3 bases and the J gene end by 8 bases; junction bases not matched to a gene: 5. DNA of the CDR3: TGTGCCAGTAGTATTACCACAGGGGGAGGCTACACCTTC. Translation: CASSITTGGGYTF.

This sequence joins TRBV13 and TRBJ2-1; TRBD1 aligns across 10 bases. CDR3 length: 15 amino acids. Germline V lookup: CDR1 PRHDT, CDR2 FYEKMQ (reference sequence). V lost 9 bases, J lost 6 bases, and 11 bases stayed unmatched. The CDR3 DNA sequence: TGTGCCAGTTCCTGGACAGGGGGAGGATTCAATGAGCAGTTCTTC. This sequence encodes CASSWTGGGFNEQFF.

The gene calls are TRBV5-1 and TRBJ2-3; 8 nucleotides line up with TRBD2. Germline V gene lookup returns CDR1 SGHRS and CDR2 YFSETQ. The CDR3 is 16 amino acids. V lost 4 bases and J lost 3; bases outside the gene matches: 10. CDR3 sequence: CASSGGARGVTDTQYF. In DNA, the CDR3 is TGCGCCAGCAGCGGAGGGGCGCGGGGGGTAACAGATACGCAGTATTTT.

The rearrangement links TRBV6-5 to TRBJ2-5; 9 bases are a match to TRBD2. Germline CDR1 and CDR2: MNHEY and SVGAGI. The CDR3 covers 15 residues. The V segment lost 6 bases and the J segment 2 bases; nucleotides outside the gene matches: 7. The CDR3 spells CASSYGTSSQETQYF. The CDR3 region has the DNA TGTGCCAGCAGCTACGGGACTAGCTCACAAGAGACCCAGTACTTC.

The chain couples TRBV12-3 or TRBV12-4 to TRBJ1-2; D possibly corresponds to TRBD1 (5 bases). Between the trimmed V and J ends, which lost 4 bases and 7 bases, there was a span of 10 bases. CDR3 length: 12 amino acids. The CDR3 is CASSSSGGGYTF. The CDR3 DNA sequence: TGTGCCAGCAGTTCGTCCGGGGGTGGCTACACCTTC.

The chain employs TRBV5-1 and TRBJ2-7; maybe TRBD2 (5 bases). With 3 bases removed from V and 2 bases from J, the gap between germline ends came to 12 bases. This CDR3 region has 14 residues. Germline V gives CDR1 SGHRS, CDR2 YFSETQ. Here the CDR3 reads CASSWGAGTYEQYF. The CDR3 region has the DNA TGCGCCAGCAGCTGGGGTGCCGGGACCTACGAGCAGTACTTC.

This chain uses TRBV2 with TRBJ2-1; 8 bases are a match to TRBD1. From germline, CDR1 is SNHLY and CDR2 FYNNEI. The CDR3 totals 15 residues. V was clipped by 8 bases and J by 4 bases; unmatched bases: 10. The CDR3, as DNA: TGTGCCAGCCTGGGACAGGCCTTTTATTACAATGAGCAGTTCTTC. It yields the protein CASLGQAFYYNEQFF.

CDR3: CASSMGGLPQHF. DNA for the CDR3: TGTGCCAGTAGTATGGGGGGTCTGCCCCAGCATTTT. This chain connects TRBV19 to TRBJ1-5; tentatively, D is TRBD1 (5 bases). The CDR3 spans 12 residues. The germline CDR1 and CDR2 sequences are LNHDA and SQIVND (reference sequence). Trimming took 3 bases from V and 9 from J, leaving 9 bases between them.

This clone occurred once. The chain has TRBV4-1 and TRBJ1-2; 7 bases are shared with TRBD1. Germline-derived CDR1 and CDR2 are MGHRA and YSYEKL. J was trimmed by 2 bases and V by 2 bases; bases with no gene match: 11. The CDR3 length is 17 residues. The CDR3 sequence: CASSQYRRQGPNYGYTF. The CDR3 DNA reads TGCGCCAGCAGCCAATATCGCCGACAGGGCCCCAACTATGGCTACACCTTC.

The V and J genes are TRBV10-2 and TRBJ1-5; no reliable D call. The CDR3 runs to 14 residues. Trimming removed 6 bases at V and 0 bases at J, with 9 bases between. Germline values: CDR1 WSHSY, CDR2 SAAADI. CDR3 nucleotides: TGCGCCAGCAGGGCCGGGAGTAGCAATCAGCCCCAGCATTTT. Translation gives CASRAGSSNQPQHF.

CDR3 in DNA: TGTGCCAGCAGCTTAGGGCCTTTAGTGGGGCTAGCGGATACGCAGTATTTT. This sequence encodes CASSLGPLVGLADTQYF. The chain employs TRBV11-2 and TRBJ2-3, with D possibly matching TRBD2 (6 bases). V lost 1 base and J lost 6, with 20 bases in between. Germline V lookup: CDR1 SGHAT, CDR2 FQNNGV. The CDR3 is made up of 17 amino acids.

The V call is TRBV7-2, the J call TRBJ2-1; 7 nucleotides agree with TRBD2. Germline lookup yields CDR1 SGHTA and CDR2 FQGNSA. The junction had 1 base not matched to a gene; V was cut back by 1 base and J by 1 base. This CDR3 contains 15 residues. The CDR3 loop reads CASSLVGGSYNEQFF. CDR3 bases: TGTGCCAGCAGCTTAGTCGGGGGGTCCTACAATGAGCAGTTCTTC.

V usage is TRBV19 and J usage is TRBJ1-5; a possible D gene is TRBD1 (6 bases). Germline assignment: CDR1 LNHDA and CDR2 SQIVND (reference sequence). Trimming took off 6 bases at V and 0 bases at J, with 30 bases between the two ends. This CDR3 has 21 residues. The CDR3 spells CASSKRRGADFAAYSNQPQHF. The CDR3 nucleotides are TGTGCCAGTAGCAAGCGTCGGGGGGCGGATTTTGCGGCATATAGCAATCAGCCCCAGCATTTT.

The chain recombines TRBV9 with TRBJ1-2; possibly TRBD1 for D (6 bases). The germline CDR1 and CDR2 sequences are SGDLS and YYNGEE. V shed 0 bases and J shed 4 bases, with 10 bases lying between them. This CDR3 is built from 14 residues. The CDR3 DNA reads TGTGCCAGCAGCGTAGCCGGGACACCCTATGGCTACACCTTC. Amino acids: CASSVAGTPYGYTF.

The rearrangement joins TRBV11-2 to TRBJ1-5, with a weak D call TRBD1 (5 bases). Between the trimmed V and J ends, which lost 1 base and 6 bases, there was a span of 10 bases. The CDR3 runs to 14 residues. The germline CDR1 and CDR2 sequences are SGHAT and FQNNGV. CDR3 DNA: TGTGCCAGCAGCTTAGTGGGGGGAAGTCAGCCCCAGCATTTT. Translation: CASSLVGGSQPQHF. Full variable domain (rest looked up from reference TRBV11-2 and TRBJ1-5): EAGVAQSPRYKIIEKRQSVAFWCNPISGHATLYWYQQILGQGPKLLIQFQNNGVVDDSQLPKDRFSAERLKGVDSTLKIQPAKLEDSAVYLCASSLVGGSQPQHFGDGTRLSIL.

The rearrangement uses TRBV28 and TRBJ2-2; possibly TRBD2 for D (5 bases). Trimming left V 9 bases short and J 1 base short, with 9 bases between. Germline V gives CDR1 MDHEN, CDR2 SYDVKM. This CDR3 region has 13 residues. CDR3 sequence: CASQRMNTGELFF. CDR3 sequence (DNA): TGTGCCAGTCAGCGGATGAACACCGGGGAGCTGTTTTTT.

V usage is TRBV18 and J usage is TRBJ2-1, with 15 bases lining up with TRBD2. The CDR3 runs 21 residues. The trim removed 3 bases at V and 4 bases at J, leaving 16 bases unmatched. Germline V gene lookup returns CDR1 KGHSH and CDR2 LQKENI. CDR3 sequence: CASSPQQARTSGGGPYNEQFF. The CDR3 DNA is TGTGCCAGCTCACCCCAACAAGCCCGGACTAGCGGGGGGGGGCCATACAATGAGCAGTTCTTC.

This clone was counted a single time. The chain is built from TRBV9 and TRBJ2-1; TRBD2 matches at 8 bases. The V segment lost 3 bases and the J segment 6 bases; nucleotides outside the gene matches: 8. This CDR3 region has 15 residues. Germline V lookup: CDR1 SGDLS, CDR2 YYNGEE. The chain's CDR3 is CASSEAGRALNEQFF. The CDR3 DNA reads TGTGCCAGCAGCGAGGCCGGGAGGGCCCTCAATGAGCAGTTCTTC.

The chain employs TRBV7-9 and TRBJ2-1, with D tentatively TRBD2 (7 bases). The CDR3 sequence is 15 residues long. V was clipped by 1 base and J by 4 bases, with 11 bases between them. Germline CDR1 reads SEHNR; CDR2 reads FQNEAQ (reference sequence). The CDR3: CASSLEGGRYNEQFF. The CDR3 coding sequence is TGTGCCAGCAGCTTAGAGGGGGGGCGATACAATGAGCAGTTCTTC.

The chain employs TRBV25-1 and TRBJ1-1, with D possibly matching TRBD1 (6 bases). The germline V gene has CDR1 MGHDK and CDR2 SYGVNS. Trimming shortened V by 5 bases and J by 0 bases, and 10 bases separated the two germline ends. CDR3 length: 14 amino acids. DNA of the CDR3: TGTGCCAGCAGTTTGGGGGCAATGAACACTGAAGCTTTCTTT. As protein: CASSLGAMNTEAFF.

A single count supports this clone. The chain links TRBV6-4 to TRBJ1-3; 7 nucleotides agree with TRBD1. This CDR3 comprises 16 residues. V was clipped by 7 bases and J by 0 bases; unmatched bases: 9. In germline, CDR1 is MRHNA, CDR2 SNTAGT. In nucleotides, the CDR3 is TGTGCCAGCAACCCTGGACAGGTCGGCTCTGGAAACACCATATATTTT. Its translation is CASNPGQVGSGNTIYF.